What follows are 9 T cell receptor beta chains derived from one specimen sequenced in a study of T cells in Graves' hyperthyroidism and ophthalmopathy. Amplified TCR beta CDR3 regions derived from RNA transcripts. The TCR CDR3 was amplified in a first-round RT-PCR using the HTBI primer set. TCRdb independently ran MiXCR on the multiplex PCR reads; one entry per CDR3 protein. The sample consists of about 400,000 distinct CDR3 sequences, under 15% of them appearing once. Sequencing input: blood. Source of these receptors: a woman aged 25 to 39 with Graves' hyperthyroidism.

This clonotype came up once. J is TRBJ2-7 and V is TRBV20-1; D is undetermined. Germline-derived CDR1 and CDR2 are DFQATT and SNEGSKA (reference sequence). V gave up 6 bases and J gave up 5 bases, with 23 bases separating them. This CDR3 has 15 residues. In DNA form, the CDR3 reads TGCAGTGCCAAGCCCCCCGTTCTTGGATCTGACGAGCAGTACTTC. Its translation: CSAKPPVLGSDEQYF.

The chain uses TRBV5-1 and TRBJ2-7; 8 bases are a match to TRBD1. The CDR3 length is 15 residues. The germline gives CDR1 SGHRS, CDR2 YFSETQ. With 0 bases clipped from V and 1 base from J, the junction kept 3 bases outside the gene matches. The CDR3 loop is CASSLVDRVSYEQYF. CDR3 DNA sequence: TGCGCCAGCAGCTTGGTGGACAGGGTGTCCTACGAGCAGTACTTC.

The chain is built from TRBV20-1 and TRBJ2-7; D is ambiguous. The CDR3 length is 13 residues. V lost 3 bases and J 9 bases, leaving 18 bases between the germline ends. Germline V lookup: CDR1 DFQATT, CDR2 SNEGSKA (reference sequence). The CDR3 protein is CSASTPGFPWQYF. CDR3 sequence (DNA): TGCAGTGCTAGTACCCCGGGCTTCCCCTGGCAGTACTTC.

J is TRBJ1-2 and V is TRBV6-1, with 7 bases that match TRBD1. The CDR3 extends over 13 amino acids. Germline trimming cut 5 bases from V and 4 bases from J; bases unmatched to any gene: 4. Germline loops: CDR1 MNHNS, CDR2 SASEGT. CDR3 residues: CASSKTGIYGYTF. In nucleotides, the CDR3 is TGTGCCAGCAGTAAGACAGGGATCTATGGCTACACCTTC.

A few counts support this clonotype. This chain uses TRBV4-1 with TRBJ1-2, with D possibly being TRBD1 (5 bases). There are 14 residues in the CDR3. Germline V gives CDR1 MGHRA, CDR2 YSYEKL. V was cut by 4 bases and J by 5 bases, with 14 bases left in between. The CDR3 is CASSPQGRSYGYTF. CDR3 bases: TGCGCCAGCAGCCCTCAGGGACGGAGTTATGGCTACACCTTC.

Turning to this clonotype: This may be a read error: a much more frequent sequence differs by one nucleotide. The chain uses TRBV6-1 and TRBJ2-5; 12 bases are shared with TRBD2. This CDR3 region has 15 residues. V lost 6 bases, J lost 5 bases, and 7 bases stayed unmatched. Germline V gives CDR1 MNHNS, CDR2 SASEGT. CDR3: CASRLLAGGQETQYF. The DNA of the CDR3 is TGTGCCAGCAGACTACTAGCGGGAGGTCAGGAGACCCAGTACTTC.

The V gene is TRBV29-1, the J gene TRBJ2-5, with TRBD2 matching 8 bases. J was trimmed by 3 bases and V by 3 bases; bases with no gene match: 6. This CDR3 contains 14 residues. Germline V lookup: CDR1 SQVTM, CDR2 ANQGSEA. CDR3 amino acids: CSVEPSGLKETQYF. In DNA form, the CDR3 reads TGCAGCGTTGAGCCTAGCGGGCTGAAAGAGACCCAGTACTTC.

The chain has TRBV29-1 and TRBJ1-2, with 9 nucleotides matching TRBD1. The germline gives CDR1 SQVTM, CDR2 ANQGSEA. Losses at the gene ends were 6 bases for V and 8 bases for J; bases not matched to a gene: 10. This CDR3 comprises 13 residues. This CDR3 reads CSVGTGTGYGYTF. CDR3 coding DNA: TGCAGCGTCGGTACCGGGACAGGGTACGGCTACACCTTC.

This chain joins TRBV5-1 and TRBJ1-5; 9 nucleotides line up with TRBD1. This CDR3 has 14 residues. Germline lookup yields CDR1 SGHRS and CDR2 YFSETQ. The ends lost 4 bases at V and 6 bases at J; junction bases unmatched: 5. DNA for the CDR3: TGCGCCAGCAGCGAGGGGACAGGGAGTCAGCCCCAGCATTTT. Its translation is CASSEGTGSQPQHF. Using reference TRBV5-1 and TRBJ1-5 for the parts outside the CDR3, the full variable domain is KAGVTQTPRYLIKTRGQQVTLSCSPISGHRSVSWYQQTPGQGLQFLFEYFSETQRNKGNFPGRFSGRQFSNSRSEMNVSTLELGDSALYLCASSEGTGSQPQHFGDGTRLSIL.